This entry lists 29 T cell receptor beta chains sequenced from one sample in a study of T-cell memory formation after mild COVID-19. TCRdb re-called the 5' RACE reads through MiXCR, storing one row per CDR3 protein. Of roughly 450,000 distinct CDR3 sequences in the sample, about 20% were seen once. The specimen sequenced was PBMCs or a T cell subset sorted from them (not recorded which). These receptors originate from an adult woman who had mild COVID-19 (a few samples of this study predate the infection). Cell type and time point are not known.

There are a few counts of this clonotype. The chain employs TRBV15 and TRBJ1-1; 8 positions match TRBD1. Unmatched junction bases numbered 8, after V lost 8 bases and J lost 3 bases. This CDR3 region has 14 residues. Germline CDR1 is LNHNV and CDR2 is YYDKDF (reference sequence). The CDR3 spells CATCHVRGHTEAFF. CDR3 bases: TGTGCCACCTGTCACGTCAGGGGGCACACTGAAGCTTTCTTT.

The J gene is TRBJ2-2, the V gene TRBV5-1; 7 bases match TRBD2. The CDR3 extends over 16 amino acids. Per germline, CDR1 SGHRS and CDR2 YFSETQ. Germline trimming cut 3 bases from V and 4 bases from J; bases unmatched to any gene: 9. The CDR3 here is CASSYVSGRATGELFF. CDR3 DNA sequence: TGCGCCAGCAGCTATGTTAGCGGGCGAGCCACCGGGGAGCTGTTTTTT.

The genes are TRBV4-2 and TRBJ2-3, with 12 bases fitting TRBD2. CDR1 is LGHNA and CDR2 is YNFKEQ in the germline V gene. The CDR3 spans 16 residues. Trimming cost V 1 base and J 5 bases; bases outside gene matches: 4. The DNA for the CDR3 is TGTGCCAGCAGCCAAGCCGGGACTAGCGGGCAAGATACGCAGTATTTT. Protein product: CASSQAGTSGQDTQYF.

This clonotype was seen a few times. The rearrangement uses TRBV12-3 or TRBV12-4 and TRBJ1-2; TRBD1 aligns across 8 bases. The CDR3 is made up of 15 amino acids. V dropped 6 bases and J dropped 0; count of bases not matched to a gene: 6. The CDR3 region is CASRYTGGPNYGYTF. In DNA form, the CDR3 reads TGTGCCAGCAGGTACACAGGGGGTCCTAACTATGGCTACACCTTC.

V usage is TRBV6-1 and J usage is TRBJ1-1; no clear D gene. Germline loops: CDR1 MNHNS, CDR2 SASEGT. The CDR3 has 13 residues. The V gene lost 4 bases and the J gene lost 1 base, with 7 bases spanning the gap. CDR3 DNA sequence: TGTGCCAGCAGTGCGGACGGGAACACTGAAGCTTTCTTT. It translates to CASSADGNTEAFF.

The rearrangement joins TRBV7-2 to TRBJ1-2, with TRBD1 matching 7 bases. Germline V CDR1 and CDR2: SGHTA, FQGNSA. V lost 2 bases and J lost 6; bases outside the gene matches: 6. This CDR3 contains 14 residues. The CDR3: CASSLPYRGDGYTF. The CDR3 DNA follows: TGTGCCAGCAGCTTACCCTACAGGGGCGATGGCTACACCTTC.

This clonotype was counted between two and nine times. This chain joins TRBV24-1 and TRBJ2-5; 8 bases are a match to TRBD2. CDR3 size: 15 residues. Germline-derived CDR1 and CDR2 are KGHDR and SFDVKD. The J segment lost 0 bases and the V segment lost 9 bases, leaving 8 bases of the junction unmatched. This chain's CDR3 is CATGGFSGNQETQYF. CDR3 sequence (DNA): TGTGCCACCGGCGGTTTTAGCGGGAACCAAGAGACCCAGTACTTC.

The rearrangement uses TRBV18 and TRBJ2-5; a possible D gene is TRBD1 (5 bases). The CDR3 extends over 15 amino acids. Trimming cost V 4 bases and J 5 bases, with 17 bases left between them. The germline V gene encodes CDR1 KGHSH and CDR2 LQKENI. CDR3 loop: CASSLTTGGRETQYF. CDR3 sequence (DNA): TGTGCCAGCTCACTGACAACAGGCGGTAGGGAGACCCAGTACTTC.

The rearrangement uses TRBV7-8 and TRBJ2-5; a possible D gene is TRBD1 (5 bases). Germline CDR1 is SGHVS and CDR2 is FQNEAQ. V gave up 1 base and J gave up 9 bases, with 15 bases separating them. The CDR3 is 14 residues long. The CDR3 is CASSLGNSGRPQYF. The CDR3 DNA sequence: TGTGCCAGCAGCTTAGGGAACTCAGGGCGGCCCCAGTACTTC.

This clonotype was observed a handful of times. The chain is built from TRBV7-8 and TRBJ1-1, with no clear D. Germline-derived CDR1 and CDR2 are SGHVS and FQNEAQ. The CDR3 extends over 13 amino acids. The V gene lost 10 bases and the J gene lost 0 bases, with 12 bases spanning the gap. This CDR3 is CATDGRVNTEAFF. The CDR3 region has the DNA TGTGCCACCGATGGCAGAGTGAACACTGAAGCTTTCTTT.

This clonotype occurred once. The genes are TRBV9 and TRBJ2-2; D gene uncertain. The V end was cut by 6 bases, the J end by 6 bases, with 12 bases between. The CDR3 has 13 amino acids. Germline V gene lookup returns CDR1 SGDLS and CDR2 YYNGEE. The CDR3 spells CASTVDSAGELFF. The CDR3 nucleotides are TGTGCCAGCACCGTGGATTCCGCCGGGGAGCTGTTTTTT.

A few counts support this clonotype. The chain couples TRBV10-3 to TRBJ2-5; 7 bases map to TRBD1. The CDR3 consists of 14 residues. Germline V gene sequence: CDR1 ENHRY, CDR2 SYGVKD. With 2 bases clipped from V and 2 bases from J, the junction kept 2 bases outside the gene matches. CDR3 sequence (DNA): TGTGCCATCAGTGAGGGGACAGTACAAGAGACCCAGTACTTC. Protein sequence: CAISEGTVQETQYF.

This clonotype appeared a few times. This rearrangement joins TRBV9 to TRBJ2-3; 7 bases match TRBD2. Germline loops: CDR1 SGDLS, CDR2 YYNGEE. This CDR3 is built from 15 residues. V shed 5 bases, J shed 3 bases, and the junction held 9 bases outside the gene matches. Written as DNA, the CDR3 is TGTGCCAGCAGTCAACCGGGGGGATCAACAGATACGCAGTATTTT. This encodes CASSQPGGSTDTQYF.

This clonotype has more than one count but fewer than ten. The chain has TRBV20-1 and TRBJ2-4; D not certain. The ends were cut back, 0 bases at V and 2 bases at J, with 8 bases in the middle. Per germline, CDR1 DFQATT and CDR2 SNEGSKA (reference sequence). There are 14 residues in the CDR3. Here the CDR3 DNA reads TGCAGTGCTAGAGAGTTTTCTTCCAAAAACATTCAGTACTTC. Translation gives CSAREFSSKNIQYF.

Only a few counts were recorded for this clonotype. The chain carries TRBV7-2 and TRBJ1-5; D is uncertain. CDR1 is SGHTA, CDR2 FQGNSA, per germline. The CDR3 totals 18 residues. V dropped 1 base and J dropped 1 base, with 17 bases sitting between them. This CDR3 is CASSLVAFLGQSNQPQHF. The CDR3 nucleotides read TGTGCCAGCAGCTTAGTGGCTTTTCTTGGGCAGAGCAATCAGCCCCAGCATTTT.

This clonotype was observed a few times. V gene TRBV20-1 combines with J gene TRBJ2-1, with 12 bases matching TRBD1. V trimming: 3 bases; J trimming: 12 bases; junction bases outside the gene matches: 27. CDR3 size: 20 residues. Germline CDR1 DFQATT, CDR2 SNEGSKA (reference sequence). In nucleotides, the CDR3 is TGCAGTGCTAGTCTGCCCAGGGACAGGGGGCGAAGTCGGGCCTTTCGTGGGCAGTTCTTC. Residues: CSASLPRDRGRSRAFRGQFF.

The table lists this clonotype with a few counts. This chain connects TRBV7-8 to TRBJ2-1; 8 bases agree with TRBD2. This CDR3 spans 15 amino acids. Germline assignment: CDR1 SGHVS and CDR2 FQNEAQ. Unmatched junction bases numbered 7, after V lost 1 base and J lost 8 bases. CDR3 nucleotide sequence: TGTGCCAGCAGCTTAGGTCCGGGAGGGCCATATGAGCAGTTCTTC. Its translation: CASSLGPGGPYEQFF.

This clonotype has more than one count but fewer than ten. The chain links TRBV20-1 to TRBJ2-1; TRBD2 aligns across 8 bases. In germline, CDR1 is DFQATT, CDR2 SNEGSKA (reference sequence). V was clipped by 5 bases and J by 2 bases; unmatched bases: 8. This CDR3 has 15 amino acids. The CDR3 nucleotides are TGCAGTGCTTTCCGGGGGGGGCCCACCTACAATGAGCAGTTCTTC. It codes for CSAFRGGPTYNEQFF.

The V call is TRBV5-1, the J call TRBJ2-7; TRBD1 matches at 7 bases. This CDR3 has 17 residues. Germline CDR1 is SGHRS and CDR2 is YFSETQ. After removal of 0 bases from V and 4 bases from J, the junction contained 13 bases not matched to a gene. The CDR3 DNA sequence: TGCGCCAGCAGCTTGGGTCTTACAGGGGCCTCTCCTTACGAGCAGTACTTC. It specifies CASSLGLTGASPYEQYF.

The chain uses TRBV4-1 and TRBJ1-5; D unclear. Trimming took 4 bases from V and 3 from J, leaving 13 bases between them. This CDR3 comprises 15 residues. The germline gives CDR1 MGHRA, CDR2 YSYEKL. CDR3 loop: CASSRLQWVNQPQHF. The CDR3 coding sequence is TGCGCCAGCAGCCGGTTACAGTGGGTCAATCAGCCCCAGCATTTT.

This clonotype has only a few counts. The rearrangement joins TRBV4-3 to TRBJ2-1; 8 bases match TRBD2. This CDR3 comprises 16 residues. The germline CDR1 and CDR2 sequences are LGHNA and YSLEER. V lost 0 bases to trimming and J lost 0 bases; unmatched junction nucleotides: 1. CDR3 nucleotides: TGCGCCAGCAGCCAAGATCGGGGGGGCTCCTACAATGAGCAGTTCTTC. Translated: CASSQDRGGSYNEQFF.

This clonotype was detected a few times. The V and J genes are TRBV19 and TRBJ1-1; 8 positions match TRBD1. The V and J ends lost 1 base and 3 bases, in that order; junction bases with no gene match: 4. Germline loops: CDR1 LNHDA, CDR2 SQIVND (reference sequence). The CDR3 is 15 amino acids. The CDR3 loop is CASSIARGRDTEAFF. CDR3 coding DNA: TGTGCCAGTAGTATAGCCAGGGGGCGCGACACTGAAGCTTTCTTT.

There are a few counts of this clonotype. The chain joins TRBV14 to TRBJ1-2; 7 bases agree with TRBD1. CDR3 size: 13 residues. V shed 0 bases and J 8 bases; nucleotides not matched to a gene: 3. The germline V gene encodes CDR1 SGHDN and CDR2 FVKESK. The CDR3 protein is CASSQEWTGGYTF. CDR3 in DNA: TGTGCCAGCAGCCAAGAATGGACAGGCGGCTACACCTTC.

J is TRBJ1-1 and V is TRBV27; the match to TRBD1 covers 8 bases. Germline CDR1 and CDR2: MNHEY and SMNVEV (reference sequence). The CDR3 has 16 residues. V lost 4 bases, J lost 4 bases, and 11 bases stayed unmatched. As DNA, the CDR3 is TGTGCCAGCAGTTCGGGACAGGCCTTGGGGTCCACTGAAGCTTTCTTT. This translates into CASSSGQALGSTEAFF.

This clonotype was observed a handful of times. This chain links TRBV5-1 with TRBJ1-3, with D unresolved. V was pared by 4 bases and J by 4 bases, with 12 bases between. Germline lookup yields CDR1 SGHRS and CDR2 YFSETQ. The CDR3 is 14 amino acids. The CDR3 loop reads CASSLEGTGNTIYF. The DNA for the CDR3 is TGCGCCAGCAGCCTGGAGGGCACGGGAAACACCATATATTTT.

The chain has TRBV18 and TRBJ2-1; D uncertain. This CDR3 spans 13 amino acids. Trimming left V 4 bases short and J 9 bases short, with 13 bases between. Germline V lookup: CDR1 KGHSH, CDR2 LQKENI. In DNA, the CDR3 is TGTGCCAGCTCACTTGACCGTCCTCTTGAGCAGTTCTTC. Encoded protein: CASSLDRPLEQFF.

The gene calls are TRBV7-2 and TRBJ2-5, with D possibly TRBD2 on 6 matching bases. CDR1 and CDR2 from the germline V gene are SGHTA and FQGNSA. V was trimmed by 7 bases and J by 0 bases, leaving 18 bases between them. The CDR3 is 16 residues long. This CDR3 reads CASNPGWGGNQETQYF. The DNA for the CDR3 is TGTGCCAGCAACCCAGGTTGGGGCGGGAACCAAGAGACCCAGTACTTC.

The rearrangement links TRBV6-5 to TRBJ1-1, with a weak D call TRBD1 (6 bases). The V end lost 8 bases, the J end lost 2 bases, and 15 bases lay between the germline ends. From germline, CDR1 is MNHEY and CDR2 SVGAGI. The CDR3 is 14 amino acids. The CDR3 loop reads CASLRGLGNTEAFF. DNA for the CDR3: TGTGCCAGCCTCAGGGGTTTGGGTAACACTGAAGCTTTCTTT.

This clonotype appeared many times. V usage is TRBV20-1 and J usage is TRBJ2-7; 10 positions match TRBD2. Trimming cost V 0 bases and J 3 bases; bases outside gene matches: 8. Germline V gene lookup returns CDR1 DFQATT and CDR2 SNEGSKA (reference sequence). This CDR3 is built from 16 residues. CDR3 loop: CSARDPSGLAVYEQYF. In DNA form, the CDR3 reads TGCAGTGCTAGAGATCCGTCCGGACTAGCGGTCTACGAGCAGTACTTC.